A selection of T cell receptor beta chains follows, all from one sample in a study of T cell responses to AZD1222 COVID-19 vaccine. The method was immunoSEQ multiplex PCR; TCRdb's version includes in-frame clones alone and lacks a portion of them. The sample carries about 120,000 clones, around nine tenths recorded once. The sequencing here drew on peripheral blood, taken on day 0 of AZD1222 vaccination. These receptor sequences come from an adult in good health. CDR3s include the opening cysteine and the closing phenylalanine or tryptophan. The D gene is left open where the match is weak. The size entry is marked missing in some rows and otherwise reads once, few, many or a size class.

TRBJ2-2	TRBV29-1	NA	NA	CSVDQGKGTGELFF	TGCAGCGTTGACCAGGGGAAGGGCACCGGGGAGCTGTTTTTT
TRBJ2-7	TRBV9	TRBD1	few	CASSPTGVSYEQYF	TGTGCCAGCAGCCCAACAGGGGTGTCCTACGAGCAGTACTTC
TRBJ2-2	TRBV7-3	TRBD2	NA	CASSLMGLAGGRFTGELFF	TGTGCCAGCAGCTTAATGGGGCTAGCGGGGGGCCGTTTCACCGGGGAGCTGTTTTTT
TRBJ2-2	TRBV7-3	NA	few	CASSFGGANTGELFF	TGTGCCAGCAGCTTTGGCGGTGCTAACACCGGGGAGCTGTTTTTT
TRBJ1-5	TRBV7-2	TRBD1	NA	CASSLGTGGQQPQHF	TGTGCCAGCAGCTTAGGTACAGGGGGCCAGCAGCCCCAGCATTTT
TRBJ2-1	TRBV6-2/TRBV6-3	NA	NA	CASSYSPGQDEQFF	TGTGCCAGCAGTTACTCGCCGGGGCAAGATGAGCAGTTCTTC
TRBJ2-1	TRBV3-1/TRBV3-2	TRBD2	NA	CASSQGLAGGTYNEQFF	TGTGCCAGCAGCCAAGGACTAGCGGGGGGCACCTACAATGAGCAGTTCTTC
TRBJ1-6	TRBV7-2	TRBD1	NA	CASSFIRGRGNSPLHF	TGTGCCAGCAGCTTTATAAGGGGGCGAGGGAATTCACCCCTCCACTTT
TRBJ1-1	TRBV6-2/TRBV6-3	NA	once	CASSRPDLNTEAFF	TGTGCCAGCAGCCGCCCGGATTTGAACACTGAAGCTTTCTTT
TRBJ1-1	TRBV28	NA	NA	CASSYIWGAAEAFF	TGTGCCAGCAGCTATATTTGGGGGGCTGCTGAAGCTTTCTTT